The T cell receptor beta chain under discussion was sequenced for a study of blood T cell repertoires in COVID-19 (dated by TCRdb to 2019 to 2021). At the level of the whole study: Collaborator samples came from the United States, Italy and Spain and covered acute and convalescent phases of COVID-19. The material from the prospective study consisted of cDNA or gDNA derived from T cells, B-cell-depleted T cells, or PBMCs. Deeply sampled blood TCRbeta repertoires from subjects exposed to, actively infected with, or recovered from COVID-19 were included in the dataset. A freely available public database, intended as a resource for researchers studying the immune response to SARS-CoV-2, is where the repertoires were released. The samples were drawn from the first 160 participants of the ongoing ImmuneRACE study and from 1,200 or so subjects provided by 6 global collaborators. Nearly every sample came with metadata listing a de-identified subject ID, COVID-19 status, age in years and sex. Where available, HLA class I and class II types were obtained from metadata supplied by the sample provider rather than from assay-based typing.

The immunoSEQ Assay, a bias-controlled multiplex PCR, was used to amplify TCRbeta CDR3 regions from genomic DNA. As for how the authors treated the data: The number of nucleated cells in each sample was estimated by amplification of reference gene primers within the assay. Sequence reads were collapsed and filtered to measure the absolute abundance of every unique TCRbeta CDR3 rearrangement. For each sample, productive Simpson clonality was calculated by taking the square root of Simpson's diversity index across productive rearrangements. TCRdb obtained this table from immuneACCESS and retained in-frame rearrangements with V and J assigned. These tables miss some clones; where compared with another copy, unresolved V genes account for less than half of the shortfall, and the remainder is unexplained. V, J and clone size were drawn from that table, and D and trimming were deduced from the DNA. Within this sample are about 210,000 clones, with roughly 85% of them counted one time only. About 2.4% of the sample rests with the top ten.

One collaborating source in Seattle enrolled patients during active infection and followed them longitudinally through the course of disease. Each collaborating institution followed its own protocols to collect whole blood in K2EDTA tubes. For TCRbeta analysis, collaborator samples were shipped as frozen whole blood, as isolated PBMCs, or as DNA extracted from either sample type. Sequences MNHNS (CDR1) and SASEGT (CDR2) are obtained from the germline V gene. Taken from cysteine to phenylalanine, the CDR3 has 12 residues. Only the CDR3 portion is preserved as DNA: 36 bases, with reading frame beginning at the first base. The study at large found these results: How much clinical and demographic metadata was included differed by source and by participant, and the metadata was provided uncurated.

Of note for this clone: It has no known antigen specificity. Germline is not matched at one junction end, which may reflect a read error.

Material for sequencing was peripheral blood. The V and J segments used are TRBV6-1 and TRBJ2-7; TRBD1 might be the D gene, on 6 matching bases. The clonotype was recovered from a woman between 70 and 85 years old with COVID-19, enrolled during active disease. The bases are TGTGCCAGCAGAGAAGGACAGTACGAGCAGTACTTC. Its coded protein is CASREGQYEQYF.